This TCR beta chain was sequenced during a study of spatial heterogeneity in lung cancer. General study findings and limits: The number of expanded tumor alpha and beta chains correlated with mutation number.

Time point specified: sample taken at primary tumor resection. Unsorted whole RNA of tumor, nontumor lung or frozen PBMC was sequenced. This CDR3 contains 14 residues. Germline CDR1 SGHRS, CDR2 YFSETQ. V was clipped by 4 bases and J by 5 bases; unmatched bases: 8. One entry per CDR3 protein, called by TCRdb with MiXCR from the 5' RACE reads. The table shows approximately 13,000 distinct CDR3 sequences, with roughly 4.6% occurring only once. This clonotype occurred many times. Its antigen is not known. In a library made to pick up alpha chains, this beta chain is a stray read with a size that means little.

This TCR was sampled from a male donor with early-stage non-small cell lung cancer. The V and J genes are TRBV5-1 and TRBJ1-1; 7 bases map to TRBD1. The input for sequencing was lung tumor tissue, taken at surgery. The CDR3 coding sequence is TGCGCCAGCAGCATACAGGGGATTGAAACTGAAGCTTTCTTT. Residues: CASSIQGIETEAFF. The complete variable domain, with remaining parts taken from reference TRBV5-1 and TRBJ1-1, reads KAGVTQTPRYLIKTRGQQVTLSCSPISGHRSVSWYQQTPGQGLQFLFEYFSETQRNKGNFPGRFSGRQFSNSRSEMNVSTLELGDSALYLCASSIQGIETEAFFGQGTRLTVV.